The source of this T cell receptor beta chain is a study of blood T cell repertoires in COVID-19 (dated by TCRdb to 2018 to 2021). For the study in its entirety: Collaborator samples came from the United States, Italy and Spain and covered acute and convalescent phases of COVID-19. Where available, HLA class I and class II types were taken from metadata supplied by the sample provider and were not determined by assay-based typing. The material from the prospective study consisted of cDNA or gDNA derived from T cells, B-cell-depleted T cells, or PBMCs. Samples were obtained from the ongoing ImmuneRACE study (first 160 participants) and from some 1,200 subjects provided by 6 global collaborators. Deeply sampled blood TCRbeta repertoires from subjects exposed to, actively infected with, or recovered from COVID-19 were included in the dataset. The repertoires were made available in a free public database intended to serve as a resource for research on the immune response to SARS-CoV-2. A de-identified subject ID, COVID-19 status, age in years and sex were almost always included in the sample metadata.

TCRbeta CDR3 regions were amplified from genomic DNA by means of the immunoSEQ Assay, a bias-controlled multiplex PCR. The authors' pipeline ran thus. Nucleated cell counts per sample were estimated from amplification of reference gene primers within the assay. To quantify the absolute abundance of each unique TCRbeta CDR3 rearrangement, sequence reads were collapsed and filtered. For each sample, productive Simpson clonality was calculated as the square root of Simpson's diversity index over productive rearrangements. TCRdb mirrors the immuneACCESS table, restricted to in-frame sequences. Some clones are absent from its copies; in checked studies, under half trace to an unresolved V gene, and the reason for the others is unknown. Clone size and the V and J calls come from that table; the DNA yielded D and trimming. The sample table lists about 64,000 clones, around 84% of them with a count of one. The ten most abundant clones make up approximately 5.6% of the sample.

V is clipped by 4 bases and J by 7 bases, and the sequence between their germline boundaries is 17 bases long. The CDR3 spans 14 residues, from the cysteine through the phenylalanine. This entry keeps only the CDR3 DNA: 42 bases, framed from base 1. From the germline V gene, CDR1 is SGHRS and CDR2 is YFSETQ. About this clone: Which antigen it targets is not known. One base away there is no much larger clone; base qualities are not given.

Paper-wide results and their limitations: How much clinical and demographic metadata was included differed by source and by participant, and the metadata was provided uncurated.

Whole blood was collected in K2EDTA tubes by collaborating institutions according to the institutions' own protocols. For TCRbeta analysis, collaborators shipped samples as frozen whole blood, isolated PBMCs, or DNA extracted from either of those sample types. The sequence links TRBV5-1 to TRBJ1-1; a tentative D call is TRBD1 (5 bases match). Input material: peripheral blood. The clonotype comes from a woman aged 60-70 years with acute or convalescent COVID-19. CDR3 loop: CASSRRSGENEAFF. The sequenced DNA: TGCGCCAGCAGCCGGCGGTCGGGGGAGAATGAAGCTTTCTTT.